Following are 25 T cell receptor beta chains from one sample sequenced in a study of cytomegalovirus exposure and HLA in healthy donors (dated by TCRdb to 2016 to 2017). Library generation was performed with the immunoSEQ multiplex PCR assay. For the multiplex PCR, a mixture combining 60 forward primers for TCR Vbeta segments and 13 reverse primers for TCR Jbeta segments was used. TCRdb limited this immuneACCESS table to in-frame rearrangements with V and J called. A share of clones is missing; checked studies link under half to unresolved V genes, and the rest is unexplained. Counted in this sample were around 150,000 clones; about 77% of them appeared once. About 1.4% of the sample is taken by the ten largest. The sequenced material came from PBMCs. The origin of the receptors is a woman aged 40 to 50 in good health and CMV-seronegative.

A note on this clone: The junction and the germline gene differ at one end; a read error may be behind it. This CDR3 is also generated by other DNA sequences in the sample. V and J are TRBV4-2 and TRBJ1-1, with 7 bases identical to TRBD1. Germline V lookup: CDR1 LGHNA, CDR2 YNFKEQ. CDR3 length: 14 amino acids. The CDR3 nucleotides read TGTGCCAGCAGCCAAGCGCAGGGGGGCACTGAAGCTTTCTTC. Translated: CASSQAQGGTEAFF.

V is TRBV4-1 and J is TRBJ1-1; D unresolved. The V end lost 8 bases, the J end lost 4 bases, and 14 bases lay between the germline ends. CDR3 length equals 13 residues. CDR1 is MGHRA and CDR2 is YSYEKL in the germline V gene. CDR3: CASRTRDTTEAFF. DNA for the CDR3: TGCGCCAGCCGCACCCGTGACACCACTGAAGCTTTCTTT.

The chain has TRBV30 and TRBJ2-1, with 7 bases lining up with TRBD1. Germline V gives CDR1 GTSNPN, CDR2 SVGIG (reference sequence). This CDR3 has 14 amino acids. J lost 3 bases, V lost 5 bases, and 7 bases had no gene match. CDR3 sequence (DNA): TGTGCCTGGTCAAGACAGGGATACTACAATGAGCAGTTCTTC. Translating gives CAWSRQGYYNEQFF.

CDR3 DNA: TGTGCCAGCAGTCCCCAGGACAGGCCGGTGGTTGGAAACACCATATATTTT. This translates into CASSPQDRPVVGNTIYF. This chain connects TRBV27 to TRBJ1-3; 7 positions agree with TRBD1. Trimming took 5 bases from V and 3 from J; bases not matched to a gene: 13. This CDR3 is 17 amino acids long. Germline lookup yields CDR1 MNHEY and CDR2 SMNVEV (reference sequence).

V gene TRBV19 combines with J gene TRBJ2-2; possibly TRBD1 for D (7 bases). Trimming shortened V by 1 base and J by 5 bases, and 14 bases separated the two germline ends. This CDR3 has 16 residues. The germline gives CDR1 LNHDA, CDR2 SQIVND (reference sequence). CDR3: CASSIVGGGRTGELFF. The CDR3 DNA sequence: TGTGCCAGTAGTATAGTCGGAGGGGGCAGGACCGGGGAGCTGTTTTTT.

The chain is built from TRBV30 and TRBJ1-1; the D is unclear. V lost 3 bases and J 1 base, leaving 9 bases between the germline ends. CDR1 is GTSNPN and CDR2 is SVGIG in the germline V gene (reference sequence). There are 13 residues in the CDR3. The CDR3 DNA reads TGTGCCTGGAGAGGCCAGGAGAACACTGAAGCTTTCTTT. Protein: CAWRGQENTEAFF.

The V and J genes are TRBV6-5 and TRBJ2-7; maybe TRBD2 (5 bases). The CDR3 length is 15 residues. Germline V gene data show CDR1 as MNHEY and CDR2 as SVGAGI. V lost 0 bases and J lost 5, with 14 bases in between. DNA for the CDR3: TGTGCCAGCAGTTACTCGAGTCCGGGAAGGGACGAGCAGTACTTC. Its translation is CASSYSSPGRDEQYF.

This chain uses TRBV5-4 with TRBJ1-4, with TRBD1 identical over 8 bases. The V gene's germline CDR1 is SGHNT and CDR2 YYREEE (reference sequence). The length of the CDR3 is 15 residues. J was trimmed by 5 bases and V by 3 bases; bases with no gene match: 6. The DNA for the CDR3 is TGTGCCAGCAGCTCCCGCGGGGACAGGAATGAAAAACTGTTTTTT. This encodes CASSSRGDRNEKLFF.

The chain combines TRBV19 with TRBJ2-1; perhaps TRBD1 as D (6 bases). The V gene's germline CDR1 is LNHDA and CDR2 SQIVND (reference sequence). Trimming shortened V by 9 bases and J by 4 bases, and 16 bases separated the two germline ends. This CDR3 has 14 residues. The CDR3 bases are TGTGCCAGCTCGACAGGTTGGGAATACAATGAGCAGTTCTTC. This sequence encodes CASSTGWEYNEQFF. The full variable domain, completed using reference TRBV19 and TRBJ2-1, is DGGITQSPKYLFRKEGQNVTLSCEQNLNHDAMYWYRQDPGQGLRLIYYSQIVNDFQKGDIAEGYSVSREKKESFPLTVTSAQKNPTAFYLCASSTGWEYNEQFFGPGTRLTVL.

The V gene is TRBV2, the J gene TRBJ1-1, with 12 positions matching TRBD1. The CDR3 is made up of 15 amino acids. Germline CDR1 SNHLY, CDR2 FYNNEI. The V segment lost 4 bases and the J segment 4 bases; nucleotides outside the gene matches: 4. CDR3 sequence (DNA): TGTGCCAGCAGTGGGGACAGGGGGCGAGGCACTGAAGCTTTCTTT. This encodes CASSGDRGRGTEAFF.

The genes are TRBV25-1 and TRBJ1-2; D possibly corresponds to TRBD1 (5 bases). Germline V lookup: CDR1 MGHDK, CDR2 SYGVNS. CDR3 length: 13 residues. With 5 bases removed from V and 3 bases from J, the gap between germline ends came to 10 bases. The CDR3 here is CASSPGLHYGYTF. The CDR3 DNA reads TGTGCCAGCAGTCCGGGACTCCACTATGGCTACACCTTC.

This clone has more than one count but fewer than ten. J is TRBJ2-7 and V is TRBV2; TRBD2 agrees at 10 bases. Germline CDR1 reads SNHLY; CDR2 reads FYNNEI. The CDR3 has 16 residues. J was trimmed by 0 bases and V by 6 bases; bases with no gene match: 8. DNA for the CDR3: TGTGCCAGCAGAGAAAGAGCGGGGGGGAGCTCCTACGAGCAGTACTTC. This gives the protein CASRERAGGSSYEQYF.

V and J are TRBV6-4 and TRBJ2-6; 9 bases line up with TRBD1. Germline V lookup: CDR1 MRHNA, CDR2 SNTAGT. J lost 0 bases, V lost 3 bases, and 9 bases had no gene match. The CDR3 sequence is 19 residues long. The CDR3 sequence: CASSEIPGQGFSGANVLTF. For the CDR3, the DNA is TGTGCCAGCAGTGAAATTCCAGGACAGGGGTTCTCTGGGGCCAACGTCCTGACTTTC.

In this sample, this clone turned up a few times. This chain joins TRBV7-2 and TRBJ1-2, with D possibly being TRBD1 (5 bases). Germline values: CDR1 SGHTA, CDR2 FQGNSA. The length of the CDR3 is 15 residues. The V and J ends lost 5 bases and 7 bases respectively, with 20 bases between them. CDR3 nucleotides: TGTGCCAGCAGCCCCACCACGACAGAGCTGGGTGGCTACACCTTC. This sequence encodes CASSPTTTELGGYTF. Full variable domain (outside the CDR3, taken from reference TRBV7-2 and TRBJ1-2): GAGVSQSPSNKVTEKGKDVELRCDPISGHTALYWYRQSLGQGLEFLIYFQGNSAPDKSGLPSDRFSAERTGGSVSTLTIQRTQQEDSAVYLCASSPTTTELGGYTFGSGTRLTVV.

The gene calls are TRBV2 and TRBJ2-7; 7 nucleotides match TRBD1. V dropped 8 bases and J dropped 2; count of bases not matched to a gene: 15. The germline CDR1 and CDR2 sequences are SNHLY and FYNNEI. The CDR3 is 16 residues long. This CDR3 reads CASHHRQGPLPYEQYF. DNA for the CDR3: TGTGCCAGCCACCACCGACAGGGCCCCTTGCCCTACGAGCAGTACTTC.

The chain couples TRBV7-3 to TRBJ2-3; D is possibly TRBD2 (6 bases). CDR3 length: 15 amino acids. Germline V gene lookup returns CDR1 SGHTA and CDR2 FQGTGA. The V gene lost 1 base and the J gene lost 5 bases, with 13 bases spanning the gap. The CDR3 DNA reads TGTGCCAGCAGCTTAAGGGAACGGCGGGGAGATACGCAGTATTTT. Amino acid sequence: CASSLRERRGDTQYF.

The V call is TRBV29-1, the J call TRBJ1-5; 10 bases line up with TRBD1. Trimming took 6 bases from V and 3 from J; bases not matched to a gene: 8. The CDR3 covers 15 residues. The germline CDR1 and CDR2 sequences are SQVTM and ANQGSEA. The CDR3 DNA sequence: TGCAGCGTGGCTACCGGGACAGGGGACAATCAGCCCCAGCATTTT. Translating it yields CSVATGTGDNQPQHF. Looking up the rest from reference TRBV29-1 and TRBJ1-5 gives the full variable domain: SAVISQKPSRDICQRGTSLTIQCQVDSQVTMMFWYRQQPGQSLTLIATANQGSEATYESGFVIDKFPISRPNLTFSTLTVSNMSPEDSSIYLCSVATGTGDNQPQHFGDGTRLSIL.

The rearrangement uses TRBV6-5 and TRBJ2-3; the D gene is possibly TRBD2 (5 bases). The CDR3 contains 16 residues. V was trimmed by 0 bases and J by 2 bases, leaving 12 bases between them. Per the germline V gene, CDR1 is MNHEY and CDR2 is SVGAGI. CDR3 bases: TGTGCCAGCAGTTACTCGATCCGAGCGGCCACAGATACGCAGTATTTT. Encoded protein: CASSYSIRAATDTQYF.

This clone turned up a few times. The genes are TRBV6-1 and TRBJ2-7; 10 nucleotides align to TRBD1. This CDR3 contains 14 residues. Germline assignment: CDR1 MNHNS and CDR2 SASEGT. The ends lost 10 bases at V and 1 base at J; junction bases unmatched: 7. CDR3 coding DNA: TGTGCCACCGCCGGGACAGGGGAGTCCTACGAGCAGTACTTC. It translates to CATAGTGESYEQYF.

The chain links TRBV20-1 to TRBJ1-1, with unresolved D. This CDR3 is 11 amino acids long. V lost 6 bases and J 4 bases, leaving 9 bases between the germline ends. Germline CDR1 DFQATT, CDR2 SNEGSKA (reference sequence). The CDR3 DNA sequence: TGCAGTGCCCTTATTCTCACTGAAGCTTTCTTT. This encodes CSALILTEAFF.

The chain combines TRBV10-3 with TRBJ1-3; D unclear. Germline V gene data show CDR1 as ENHRY and CDR2 as SYGVKD. Trimming took 2 bases from V and 1 from J, leaving 15 bases between them. The CDR3 runs 17 residues. CDR3 coding DNA: TGTGCCATCAGTGAGCCCAAGGACTGGGGTTCTGGAAACACCATATATTTT. Its translation is CAISEPKDWGSGNTIYF.

The genes are TRBV15 and TRBJ1-2; D may be TRBD1 (6 bases). Trimming took 0 bases from V and 2 from J, leaving 10 bases between them. Germline V gene data show CDR1 as LNHNV and CDR2 as YYDKDF (reference sequence). This CDR3 region has 15 residues. CDR3 sequence reads: CATSREGGVNYGYTF. The CDR3 DNA is TGTGCCACCAGCAGAGAAGGGGGAGTAAACTATGGCTACACCTTC.

The rearrangement links TRBV14 to TRBJ1-1; 7 bases are shared with TRBD1. After removal of 4 bases from V and 5 bases from J, the junction contained 10 bases not matched to a gene. The CDR3 covers 15 residues. CDR1 and CDR2 (germline): SGHDN, FVKESK. The CDR3 here is CASSRDDRALTEAFF. The CDR3 bases are TGTGCCAGCAGCCGAGATGACAGGGCTTTAACTGAAGCTTTCTTT.

The rearrangement links TRBV2 to TRBJ2-2; D may be TRBD1 (5 bases). The V end lost 8 bases, the J end lost 0 bases, and 13 bases lay between the germline ends. The CDR3 totals 15 residues. In germline, CDR1 is SNHLY, CDR2 FYNNEI. The CDR3 loop is CASRTFPTNTGELFF. The CDR3 DNA reads as TGTGCCAGCCGGACATTCCCGACGAACACCGGGGAGCTGTTTTTT.

The chain uses TRBV7-2 and TRBJ1-1, with D perhaps TRBD1 (6 bases). Trimming removed 2 bases from V and 5 bases from J, with 15 bases in between. The germline V gene encodes CDR1 SGHTA and CDR2 FQGNSA. This CDR3 region has 15 residues. The CDR3 bases are TGTGCCAGCAGCTTACCCCCATGGGGGCTGACTGAAGCTTTCTTT. It encodes CASSLPPWGLTEAFF.